Here is one TCR beta chain with its context. TCRdb processed the 5' RACE reads anew with MiXCR; each CDR3 protein has one entry. Of about 40,000 distinct CDR3 sequences listed, 5% to 5.5% are singletons. The data belong to a study of spatial heterogeneity in lung cancer. Background on the study: There were consistently more beta-chain sequences detected than alpha-chain sequences.

The sample's time point: sample taken at primary tumor resection. CDR3 size: 16 residues. Germline V gene data show CDR1 as DFQATT and CDR2 as SNEGSKA (reference sequence). Germline trimming cut 3 bases from V and 4 bases from J; bases unmatched to any gene: 9. V gene TRBV20-1 combines with J gene TRBJ1-5, with 10 bases fitting TRBD1. The origin of this receptor is a female donor with early-stage non-small cell lung cancer. The material was PBMCs, obtained at surgery. The CDR3 is CSARTGGAPANQPQHF. CDR3 sequence (DNA): TGCAGTGCTAGGACAGGGGGCGCCCCGGCAAATCAGCCCCAGCATTTT.